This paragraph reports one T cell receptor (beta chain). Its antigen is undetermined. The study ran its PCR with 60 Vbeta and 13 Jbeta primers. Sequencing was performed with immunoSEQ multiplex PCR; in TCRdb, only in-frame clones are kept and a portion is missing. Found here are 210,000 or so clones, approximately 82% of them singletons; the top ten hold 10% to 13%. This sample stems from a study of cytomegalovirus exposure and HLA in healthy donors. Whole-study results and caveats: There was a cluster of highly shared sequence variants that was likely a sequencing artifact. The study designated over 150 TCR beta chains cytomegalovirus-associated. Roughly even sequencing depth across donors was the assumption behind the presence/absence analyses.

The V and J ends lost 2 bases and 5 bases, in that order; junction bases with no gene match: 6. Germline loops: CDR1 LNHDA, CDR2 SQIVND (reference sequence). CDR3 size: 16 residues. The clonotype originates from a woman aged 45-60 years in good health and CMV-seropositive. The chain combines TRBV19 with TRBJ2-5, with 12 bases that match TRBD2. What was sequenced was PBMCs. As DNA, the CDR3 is TGTGCCAGTAGTATACTAGCGGGGGGGCGATCGGAGACCCAGTACTTC. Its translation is CASSILAGGRSETQYF.